This record covers a single T cell receptor beta chain. What it recognizes is unknown. At one boundary the junction diverges from the germline segment, which might be a read error. Researchers generated TCR beta cDNA from about 450 ng of total RNA, relying on a constant-region primer. Employing slightly modified ARM-PCR, three nested multiplex PCR rounds were run, and these gave rise to the TCR beta libraries. A C-beta reverse primer and TRBV1-TRBV30 forward primers served in each of the first two PCR rounds, at about 9 cycles apiece. TCRdb reprocessed the multiplex PCR reads via MiXCR and lists one record per CDR3 protein. The top ten clones hold around 50% of a sample with tens of thousands of distinct CDR3 sequences, less than 85% of them seen once. Unsorted bulk tissue of about 20-30 mg yielded co-extracted RNA and DNA. Patients were treatment-naive with chronic HBV infection. The study sampled five separate regions from each tumor.

The sample comes from a study of tumor-infiltrating lymphocytes in primary liver carcinoma. The CDR3 consists of 16 residues. In germline, CDR1 is SGHRS, CDR2 YFSETQ. Points from the study as a whole: Tumors and blood were compared for top-250-clone fraction, and tumors had the significantly higher value (p = 0.039).

Source material: liver tumor tissue from sampling region 2. The subset was: tumor region T2, inferior pole. The chain carries TRBV5-1 and TRBJ2-1, with 9 bases aligning to TRBD2. The TCR was taken from a man aged 35 to 55 with primary liver carcinoma and hepatitis B virus infection. The CDR3 sequence: CTSSHLAGPDGDEQFF. The CDR3 DNA reads as TGCACCAGCAGCCACCTAGCGGGGCCCGATGGGGATGAGCAGTTCTTC.